This T cell receptor (beta chain) was captured in a study of CD8 T cells in Susac syndrome. After extraction with the RNeasy kit, about 0.45 to 1 ug of the RNA was reverse transcribed using random hexamers. One entry per CDR3 protein results from TCRdb running MiXCR on the immunoSEQ multiplex PCR reads. Seen here are 330,000 or so distinct CDR3 sequences, 89% observed once, and the top ten hold roughly 0.17%. CDR1 and CDR2 (germline): MNHNS, SASEGT. The CDR3 contains 15 residues. The ends lost 2 bases at V and 6 bases at J; junction bases unmatched: 1. The chain uses TRBV6-1 and TRBJ2-2; TRBD2 matches 12 bases. The sample consisted of CD8+ T cells from PBMCs. The clonotype originates from a human donor with multiple sclerosis. The CDR3 here is CASSELAGGPGELFF. CDR3 DNA: TGTGCCAGCAGTGAACTAGCGGGGGGGCCCGGGGAGCTGTTTTTT.